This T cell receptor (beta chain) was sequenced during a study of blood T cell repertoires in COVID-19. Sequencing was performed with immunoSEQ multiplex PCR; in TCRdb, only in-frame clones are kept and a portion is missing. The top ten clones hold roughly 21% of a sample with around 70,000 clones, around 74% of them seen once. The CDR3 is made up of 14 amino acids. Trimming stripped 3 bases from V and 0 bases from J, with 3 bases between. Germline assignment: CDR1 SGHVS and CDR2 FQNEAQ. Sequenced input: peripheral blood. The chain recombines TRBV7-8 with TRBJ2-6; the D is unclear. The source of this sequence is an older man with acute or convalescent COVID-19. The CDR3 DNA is TGTGCCAGCAGCTTCAGCTCTGGGGCCAACGTCCTGACTTTC. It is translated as CASSFSSGANVLTF.